The following is a TCR beta chain sequence with its context. Which antigen it targets is not known. One base away there is no much larger clone; base qualities are not given. This entry comes from a study of regulatory T cells in long-lasting Graves disease (dated by TCRdb to the early 2020s). The study in broad terms: Persistent Graves' disease was defined as antithyroid drug treatment for over 5 years with persistently positive TSH receptor autoantibodies. Peripheral blood TCR sequencing and RNA sequencing compared persistent Graves' disease patients with newly diagnosed Graves' disease patients. The study was registered as a clinical trial and conducted in China. A total of 33 samples underwent TCR sequencing, from about 13 patients with persistent Graves' disease and 20 or so patients with newly diagnosed Graves' disease. Persistent Graves' disease patients in the clinical cohort had taken antithyroid drugs for around 10 years on average.

Broader findings and caveats from the paper: Sequencing and analysis were restricted to the TCR beta chain. The small sample size was acknowledged by the authors as a limitation that may reduce accuracy. Persistent Graves' disease patients showed lower TCR Shannon entropy and fewer highly expanded clones than newly diagnosed patients, suggesting clonal expansion. Patients with persistent disease shared more public clonotypes (fewer than 3,000) than newly diagnosed patients did (966). Because the primary lesion, thyroid tissue, could not be accessed, the study looked at peripheral blood alone. TRBV28, TRBJ1-2 and TRBJ2-5 were preferentially used in persistent disease, while TRBV20-1 and TRBJ2-1 were favored in newly diagnosed disease.

From the cysteine through the phenylalanine, the CDR3 covers 14 amino acids. Only the CDR3 portion is preserved as DNA: 42 bases, with reading frame beginning at the first base. For CDR1 and CDR2, the germline V gene lists LGHNA and YNFKEQ. Trimming accounts for 9 bases at V and 5 bases at J, while the number of junction bases matched to no gene is 10. The method was multiplex PCR. The data were produced on an Illumina HiSeq 4000. CDR3 regions were amplified by Arm-PCR with iRepertoire HTBI primers to construct TCR beta libraries. PCR products were gel purified before sequencing. The authors' pipeline ran thus. Gene usage analysis of CDR3 amino acid clonotypes relied on the roughly 58 TRBV and more than twelve TRBJ segments identified across samples. COPE and FqMerger were used to merge filtered high-quality paired reads into contigs. BLAST was used to align contigs to the IMGT TRBV, TRBD and TRBJ reference genes, and CDR3 was defined following IMGT. Clonotypes above 0.1% frequency were classified as highly expanded clones. Shannon entropy was used to measure repertoire diversity, and the Gini coefficient was used to measure V-J evenness. Public clonotypes were defined as clonotypes shared by more than one individual. TCRdb trimmed public reads at Q25 via fastp, called clones via MiXCR and kept in-frame beta chains. Rows merge per CDR3 protein into single entries with the most common DNA and genes. TCRdb, not the original authors, processed these V and J calls. For this sample the table gives approximately 470,000 distinct CDR3 sequences, of which roughly 20% were detected only once. Over 7.5% of the sample rests with the top ten.

The time point label of this sample denotes: persistent/refractory GD, antithyroid drugs over 5 years with positive TRAb. For both TCR sequencing and RNA sequencing, RNA was extracted from PBMCs in TRIzol. The diagnosis of Graves' disease was made according to American Thyroid Association guidelines. The patients came from an endocrinology department in Xi'an, China. From each patient, 7.5 to 9.5 milliliters of peripheral blood was collected into an EDTA anticoagulant tube. PBMCs were isolated by Ficoll Paque Plus density gradient separation without further T cell sorting. An Agilent 2100 Bioanalyzer and agarose gel were used to assess RNA quality, and a NanoDrop 2000 was used to measure RNA concentration.

The chain was built from TRBV4-2 and TRBJ2-7, and 10 junction bases match TRBD1. The receptor was isolated from a female donor with Graves disease. The sample consisted of peripheral blood mononuclear cells (PBMCs), taken when the disease was refractory, from a patient treated with antithyroid drugs. DNA sequence: TGTGCCAGTCCGCTGGGACAGGGGTTCCACGAGCAGTACTTC. Its protein reads: CASPLGQGFHEQYF.